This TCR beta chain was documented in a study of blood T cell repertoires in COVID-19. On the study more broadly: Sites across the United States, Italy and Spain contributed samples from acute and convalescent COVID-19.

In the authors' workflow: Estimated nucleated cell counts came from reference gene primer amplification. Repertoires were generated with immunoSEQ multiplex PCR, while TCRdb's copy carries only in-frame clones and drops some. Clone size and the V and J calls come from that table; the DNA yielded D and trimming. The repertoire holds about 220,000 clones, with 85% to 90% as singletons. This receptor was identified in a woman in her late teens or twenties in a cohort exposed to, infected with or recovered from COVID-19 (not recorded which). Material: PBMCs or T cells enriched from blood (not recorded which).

CDR3 residues: CASSNPGLAGGAGELFF. The CDR3 DNA follows: TGTGCCAGCAGCAATCCGGGTCTAGCGGGAGGGGCCGGGGAGCTGTTTTTT. The V call is TRBV7-2, the J call TRBJ2-2, with TRBD2 matching 12 bases. Per the germline V gene, CDR1 is SGHTA and CDR2 is FQGNSA. The V segment lost 5 bases and the J segment 6 bases; nucleotides outside the gene matches: 10. The CDR3 is 17 residues long.